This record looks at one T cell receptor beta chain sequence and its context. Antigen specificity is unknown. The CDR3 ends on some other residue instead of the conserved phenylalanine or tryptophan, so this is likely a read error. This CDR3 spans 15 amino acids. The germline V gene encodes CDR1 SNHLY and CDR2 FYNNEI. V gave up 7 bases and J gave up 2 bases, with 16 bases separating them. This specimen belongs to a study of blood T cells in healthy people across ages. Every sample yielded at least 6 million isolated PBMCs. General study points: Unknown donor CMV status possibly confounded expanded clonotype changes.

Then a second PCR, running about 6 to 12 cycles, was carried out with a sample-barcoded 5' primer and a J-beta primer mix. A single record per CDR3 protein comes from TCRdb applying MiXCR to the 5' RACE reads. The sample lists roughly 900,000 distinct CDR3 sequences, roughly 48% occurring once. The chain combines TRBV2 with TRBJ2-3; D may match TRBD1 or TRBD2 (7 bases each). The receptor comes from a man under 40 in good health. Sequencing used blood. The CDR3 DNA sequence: TGTGCCAGCATCGGTCAGGGGGGGAACACAGATACGCAGTATTTG. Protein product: CASIGQGGNTDTQYL.